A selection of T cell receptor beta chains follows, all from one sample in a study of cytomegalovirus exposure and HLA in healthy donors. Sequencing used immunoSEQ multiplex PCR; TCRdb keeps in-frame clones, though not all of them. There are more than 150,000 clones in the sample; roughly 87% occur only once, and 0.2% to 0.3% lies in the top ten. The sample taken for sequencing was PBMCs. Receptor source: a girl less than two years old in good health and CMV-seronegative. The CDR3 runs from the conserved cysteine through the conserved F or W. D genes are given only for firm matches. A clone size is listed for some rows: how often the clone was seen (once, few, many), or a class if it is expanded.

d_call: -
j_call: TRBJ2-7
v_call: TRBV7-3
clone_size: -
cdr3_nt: TGTGCCAGCAGCTTAGGGTTGGGGCCGTCCTACGAGCAGTACTTC
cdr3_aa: CASSLGLGPSYEQYF

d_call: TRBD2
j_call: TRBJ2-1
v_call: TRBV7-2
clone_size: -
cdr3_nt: TGTGCCAGCAGCCTAGCAGGGCTAGCGGGTGTCTACAATGAGCAGTTCTTC
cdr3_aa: CASSLAGLAGVYNEQFF

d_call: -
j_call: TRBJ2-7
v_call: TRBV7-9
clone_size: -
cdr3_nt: TGTGCCAGCAGCTTAGCTTTCGCGGGGATAACCTACGAGCAGTACTTC
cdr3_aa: CASSLAFAGITYEQYF

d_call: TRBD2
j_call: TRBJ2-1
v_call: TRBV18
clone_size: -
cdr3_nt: TGTGCCAGCTCACAATTAGCGGGAGTAAGCAATGAGCAGTTCTTC
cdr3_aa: CASSQLAGVSNEQFF

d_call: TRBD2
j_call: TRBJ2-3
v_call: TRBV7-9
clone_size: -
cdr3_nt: TGTGCCAGCAGCTTAGTTCGCGGGGGGCCCACAGATACGCAGTATTTT
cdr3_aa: CASSLVRGGPTDTQYF

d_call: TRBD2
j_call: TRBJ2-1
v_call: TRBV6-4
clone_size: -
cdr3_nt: TGTGCCAGCAGGCCAATAGCGGGGGGAGGCAATGAGCAGTTCTTC
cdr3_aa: CASRPIAGGGNEQFF

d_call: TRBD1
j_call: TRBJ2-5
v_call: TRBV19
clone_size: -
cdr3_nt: TGTGCCAGTAGCGAATTGACCGGGACAGGGTTTCGGACCCAGTACTTC
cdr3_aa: CASSELTGTGFRTQYF

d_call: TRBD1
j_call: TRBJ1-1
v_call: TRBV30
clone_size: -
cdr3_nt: TGTGCCTGGAGTGCCCAAGGGACAGGGGGACGAGCTTTCTTT
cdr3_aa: CAWSAQGTGGRAFF

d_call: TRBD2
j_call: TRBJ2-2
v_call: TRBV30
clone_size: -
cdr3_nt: TGTGCCTGGGGGACCGGGGGGGCGACCGGGGAGCTGTTTTTT
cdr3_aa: CAWGTGGATGELFF

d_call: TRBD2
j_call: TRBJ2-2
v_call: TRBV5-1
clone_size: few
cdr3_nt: TGCGCCAGCAGCCCGAGCCTAGCGGGAGAAACCGGGGAGCTGTTTTTT
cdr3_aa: CASSPSLAGETGELFF

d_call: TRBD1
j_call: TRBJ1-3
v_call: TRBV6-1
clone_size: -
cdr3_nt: TGTGCCAGCAGTGGAAAAGGGGGCGGAAACACCATATATTTT
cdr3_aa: CASSGKGGGNTIYF

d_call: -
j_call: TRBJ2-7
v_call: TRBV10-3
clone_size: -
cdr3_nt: TGTGCCATCAGTGAAACAGGGCCTTACGAGCAGTACTTC
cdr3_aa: CAISETGPYEQYF

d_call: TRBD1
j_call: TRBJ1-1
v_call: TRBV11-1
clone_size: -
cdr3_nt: TGTGCCAGCACCCCGGACAGGGGTACTGAAGCTTTCTTT
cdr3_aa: CASTPDRGTEAFF

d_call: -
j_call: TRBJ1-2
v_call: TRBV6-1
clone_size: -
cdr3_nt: TGTGCCAGCAGTGAAGGGACCGGGAGTAACTATGGCTACACCTTC
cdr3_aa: CASSEGTGSNYGYTF

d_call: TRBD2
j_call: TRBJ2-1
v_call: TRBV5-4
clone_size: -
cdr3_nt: TGTGCCAGCAGCTCGGGGACTAGCGGGGGGTCGCGGGAGCAGTTCTTC
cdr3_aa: CASSSGTSGGSREQFF

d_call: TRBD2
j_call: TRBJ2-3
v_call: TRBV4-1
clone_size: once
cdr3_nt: TGCGCCAGCAGCCAAGGACTAGCGGGGGGTACAGATACGCAGTATTTT
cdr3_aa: CASSQGLAGGTDTQYF

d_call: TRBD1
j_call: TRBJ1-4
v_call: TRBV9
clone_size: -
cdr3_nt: TGTGCCAGCAACTTACAGGGGGGAGAAAAACTGTTTTTT
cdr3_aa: CASNLQGGEKLFF

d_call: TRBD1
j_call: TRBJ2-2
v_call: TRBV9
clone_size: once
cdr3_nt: TGTGCCAGCAGCGCCTCAGAGGGGGCGGGCGGGGAGCTGTTTTTT
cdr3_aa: CASSASEGAGGELFF

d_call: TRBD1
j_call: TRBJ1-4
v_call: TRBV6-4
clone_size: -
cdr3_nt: TGTGCCAGCAGTGACACCCCGGGACAGGGAAAGGAAAAACTGTTTTTT
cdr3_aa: CASSDTPGQGKEKLFF